The clone carrying this T cell receptor beta chain has only a few counts. Its antigen is still unknown. PCR was performed a second time for about 6 to 11 cycles using a sample-barcoded 5' primer and a J-beta primer mix. Each CDR3 protein gets one entry after TCRdb re-called the 5' RACE reads with MiXCR. The sample lists about 1.8 million distinct CDR3 sequences, less than 50% seen once, with around 2.1% in the top ten. This entry belongs to a study of blood T cells in healthy people across ages. Study observations and caveats: Estimates of total diversity, which came from one million sequenced T cells, were considered to be underestimates.

The TCR sequence derives from a woman aged 40 to 49 in good health. Sample: blood.

The CDR3 loop reads CASTLWGQGGGNEQFF. The CDR3 DNA follows: TGTGCCAGCACCCTATGGGGGCAGGGGGGAGGCAATGAGCAGTTCTTC. This rearrangement joins TRBV7-8 to TRBJ2-1; D is perhaps TRBD1 (7 bases). Germline loops: CDR1 SGHVS, CDR2 FQNEAQ. This CDR3 region has 16 residues. V lost 7 bases, J lost 6 bases, and 22 bases lay in between.